The 27 T cell receptor beta chains below come from one sample, sequenced in a study of blood T cells in healthy people across ages. Through a sample-barcoded 5' primer and a J-beta primer mix, a second PCR was run for 7 to 11 cycles. TCRdb fed the 5' RACE reads into MiXCR, producing one record per CDR3 protein. The top ten hold about 54% of the sample, which has approximately 400,000 distinct CDR3 sequences, approximately 52% seen once. Sequencing was done on a sample of blood. The receptors shown here come from a man between 60 and 75 years old in good health.

The chain links TRBV5-1 to TRBJ1-2; no firm D call. CDR3 length: 13 residues. Deletions cut 2 bases from V and 4 bases from J, with 9 bases between. CDR1 and CDR2 from the germline V gene are SGHRS and YFSETQ. The CDR3 sequence is CASSFDSVYGYTF. CDR3 DNA: TGCGCCAGCAGCTTTGATAGTGTCTATGGCTACACCTTC.

The table lists this clonotype with many counts. The CDR3 is CASSPGTGLMNTEAFF. In nucleotides, the CDR3 is TGTGCCAGCAGCCCAGGGACAGGGCTCATGAACACTGAAGCTTTCTTT. The rearrangement links TRBV7-2 to TRBJ1-1; 9 bases are a match to TRBD1. J gave up 0 bases and V 5 bases, and 7 bases lay outside the gene matches. Germline CDR1 reads SGHTA; CDR2 reads FQGNSA. The CDR3 is 16 amino acids.

The chain employs TRBV10-3 and TRBJ2-4; D not certain. The DNA end favors TRBJ2-7, so the J call may be wrong. Germline V gene lookup returns CDR1 ENHRY and CDR2 SYGVKD. The CDR3 runs to 12 residues. The CDR3 DNA reads as TGTGCCATCAGTGAGATTTCAGCCGAGCAGTACTTC. Translated, it gives CAISEISAEQYF.

V usage is TRBV27 and J usage is TRBJ2-5; TRBD2 matches at 9 bases. CDR3 length: 15 residues. The ends lost 2 bases at V and 7 bases at J; junction bases unmatched: 8. Germline CDR1 MNHEY, CDR2 SMNVEV (reference sequence). The CDR3 DNA follows: TGTGCCAGCAGTTTAGTGTCTAGCGGGACAGCGACCCAGTACTTC. Amino acid sequence: CASSLVSSGTATQYF.

Note on this clonotype: This may be a read error, as it is one base from a much larger clone. This chain connects TRBV7-2 to TRBJ2-3; D ambiguous. The germline V gene has CDR1 SGHTA and CDR2 FQGNSA. The V end lost 1 base, the J end lost 1 base, and 12 bases lay between the germline ends. The CDR3 is 16 residues long. The CDR3 region has the DNA TGTGCCAGCAGCTTAGTTCACCCACCCGGCACAGATACGCAGTATTTT. It yields the protein CASSLVHPPGTDTQYF.

The chain couples TRBV6-2 or TRBV6-3 to TRBJ1-1, with D possibly TRBD1 on 5 matching bases. Germline loops: CDR1 MNHEY, CDR2 SVGEGT. The CDR3 length is 14 residues. V lost 2 bases to trimming and J lost 3 bases, with 10 bases between them. The DNA of the CDR3 is TGTGCCAGCAGTTACCCCCAGGGTTACACTGAAGCTTTCTTT. Protein product: CASSYPQGYTEAFF.

The chain recombines TRBV29-1 with TRBJ2-3, with 11 bases fitting TRBD2. CDR1 SQVTM and CDR2 ANQGSEA come from the germline V gene. The CDR3 totals 14 residues. V shed 6 bases and J 4 bases; nucleotides not matched to a gene: 6. The CDR3 loop is CSVVAGGRPDTQYF. The CDR3 region has the DNA TGCAGCGTAGTAGCGGGAGGGCGGCCAGATACGCAGTATTTT.

Written as DNA, the CDR3 is TGCAGTGCTCGTAAGACTAGCGGAGAGGGGGGGAAGACCCAGTACTTC. Amino acid sequence: CSARKTSGEGGKTQYF. This sequence joins TRBV20-1 and TRBJ2-7, with 9 bases aligning to TRBD2. The J call may be incorrect, as the DNA end agrees better with TRBJ2-5. This CDR3 contains 16 residues. Germline-derived CDR1 and CDR2 are DFQATT and SNEGSKA (reference sequence).

The chain uses TRBV6-6 and TRBJ2-5, with 9 bases that match TRBD1. CDR3 length equals 15 residues. Germline CDR1 and CDR2: MNHNY and SVGAGI (reference sequence). Trimming cost V 5 bases and J 11 bases; bases outside gene matches: 15. This CDR3 reads CASSMRTGATNEQYF. CDR3 DNA sequence: TGTGCCAGCAGTATGAGGACAGGGGCGACCAATGAGCAGTACTTC.

J is TRBJ2-3 and V is TRBV3-1, with 13 bases that match TRBD2. V lost 6 bases, J lost 8 bases, and 5 bases stayed unmatched. The V gene's germline CDR1 is LGHDT and CDR2 YNNKEL (reference sequence). This CDR3 has 14 amino acids. The CDR3 DNA is TGTGCCAGCAGACTAGCGGGAGGGGCAGCTACGCAGTATTTT. It codes for CASRLAGGAATQYF.

This clonotype showed up many times. The chain links TRBV28 to TRBJ2-5; D unresolved. The CDR3 contains 13 residues. Germline loops: CDR1 MDHEN, CDR2 SYDVKM. The V end lost 8 bases, the J end lost 5 bases, and 15 bases lay between the germline ends. The CDR3 sequence: CASRVSRRETQYF. DNA of the CDR3: TGTGCCAGCCGGGTCTCAAGGCGGGAGACCCAGTACTTC. Full variable domain (outside the CDR3, taken from reference TRBV28 and TRBJ2-5): DVKVTQSSRYLVKRTGEKVFLECVQDMDHENMFWYRQDPGLGLRLIYFSYDVKMKEKGDIPEGYSVSREKKERFSLILESASTNQTSMYLCASRVSRRETQYFGPGTRLLVL.

The chain employs TRBV30 and TRBJ2-5, with D unresolved. Matching the DNA end better, TRBJ2-7 makes the J call doubtful. The germline CDR1 and CDR2 sequences are GTSNPN and SVGIG (reference sequence). The CDR3 totals 13 residues. The CDR3 sequence: CACPTNTQSEQYF. The CDR3 DNA follows: TGTGCCTGTCCAACTAACACCCAAAGCGAGCAGTACTTC.

This clonotype turned up a few times. V gene TRBV3-1 combines with J gene TRBJ1-2; no clear D. CDR1 and CDR2 from the germline V gene are LGHDT and YNNKEL (reference sequence). V dropped 0 bases and J dropped 6 bases, with 17 bases sitting between them. CDR3 length: 16 residues. CDR3 protein: CASSQDSFVATDGYTF. CDR3 in DNA: TGTGCCAGCAGCCAAGATTCGTTCGTGGCAACGGATGGCTACACCTTC.

The J gene is TRBJ2-3, the V gene TRBV12-3 or TRBV12-4; D is perhaps TRBD1 (6 bases). V was trimmed by 6 bases and J by 0 bases, leaving 13 bases between them. The CDR3 length is 15 residues. The CDR3 region has the DNA TGTGCCAGCAGATACTCTAGGGGGAGCACAGATACGCAGTATTTT. The encoded protein is CASRYSRGSTDTQYF.

This clonotype was seen a handful of times. The chain has TRBV3-1 and TRBJ2-7; D gene unclear. The CDR3 runs to 12 residues. The V gene lost 0 bases and the J gene lost 7 bases, with 7 bases spanning the gap. Germline V lookup: CDR1 LGHDT, CDR2 YNNKEL (reference sequence). The CDR3 loop is CASSQEGREQYF. DNA for the CDR3: TGTGCCAGCAGCCAAGAGGGAAGGGAGCAGTACTTC.

This chain uses TRBV7-2 with TRBJ2-7; D is tentatively TRBD1 or TRBD2 (5 bases each). Germline V gene lookup returns CDR1 SGHTA and CDR2 FQGNSA. The CDR3 runs 13 residues. V lost 3 bases to trimming and J lost 10 bases, with 16 bases between them. The CDR3 region is CASSFRDPPAQYF. In DNA form, the CDR3 reads TGTGCCAGCAGCTTCCGGGACCCCCCGGCCCAGTACTTC.

The V call is TRBV7-2, the J call TRBJ2-1; D is uncertain. V lost 5 bases, J lost 9 bases, and 14 bases lay in between. The CDR3 length is 13 residues. Germline loops: CDR1 SGHTA, CDR2 FQGNSA. In nucleotides, the CDR3 is TGTGCCAGCAGCCAGGTTGACGTAAGTGAGCAGTTCTTC. It specifies CASSQVDVSEQFF.

The chain couples TRBV20-1 to TRBJ1-4; TRBD1 matches at 7 bases. V lost 5 bases, J lost 7 bases, and 7 bases stayed unmatched. The CDR3 has 13 amino acids. Germline V gives CDR1 DFQATT, CDR2 SNEGSKA (reference sequence). Here the CDR3 reads CSAPGNRGEKLFF. The CDR3 DNA follows: TGCAGTGCTCCAGGGAACAGGGGTGAAAAACTGTTTTTT.

The genes are TRBV4-3 and TRBJ2-4; tentative D call: TRBD2 (5 bases). The germline V gene has CDR1 LGHNA and CDR2 YSLEER. The CDR3 has 13 amino acids. The germline V and J ends were trimmed by 1 base and 8 bases, with 9 bases remaining between them. The CDR3 sequence is CASSQAWGDIQYF. For the CDR3, the DNA is TGCGCCAGCAGCCAAGCGTGGGGAGACATTCAGTACTTC.

This clonotype has a handful of counts. The V call is TRBV24-1, the J call TRBJ2-7; 12 nucleotides align to TRBD2. With V trimmed by 3 bases and J by 12 bases, 11 bases remained unmatched. Germline V lookup: CDR1 KGHDR, CDR2 SFDVKD. There are 15 residues in the CDR3. CDR3 amino acids: CATSDARLAGAVRYF. In DNA, the CDR3 is TGTGCCACCAGTGATGCGCGACTAGCGGGAGCAGTTCGGTACTTC.

This chain uses TRBV28 with TRBJ2-7, with TRBD1 as a possible D gene (5 bases). Trimming removed 3 bases at V and 8 bases at J, with 11 bases between. CDR1 is MDHEN, CDR2 SYDVKM, per germline. CDR3 length: 12 residues. CDR3 DNA: TGTGCCAGCAGTTTGTGGCAGGGAAAGCAGTACTTC. Translation: CASSLWQGKQYF.

For this clonotype: A junction end diverges from the germline sequence, so it may reflect a read error. The rearrangement links TRBV2 to TRBJ1-5; D is undetermined. CDR1 SNHLY and CDR2 FYNNEI come from the germline V gene. The CDR3 length is 15 residues. In nucleotides, the CDR3 is TGTCCCAGCAGCGAGGACCGGGGTCCTAATCAGCCCCAGCATTTT. As protein: CPSSEDRGPNQPQHF.

The chain joins TRBV10-2 to TRBJ2-7, with TRBD2 matching over 8 bases. The J call may be in error: the DNA end matches TRBJ2-1 better. CDR3 length equals 17 residues. CDR1 WSHSY and CDR2 SAAADI come from the germline V gene. The CDR3 DNA reads TGCGCCAGCAGTGCGAGCGGGAGATCCAGGAGGACTAATGAGCAGTTCTTC. Protein: CASSASGRSRRTNEQFF.

DNA of the CDR3: TGTGCCAGCAGCGCCCGACAGGGGAATAATTCACCCCTCCACTTT. Amino acid sequence: CASSARQGNNSPLHF. The chain couples TRBV7-2 to TRBJ1-6; 8 bases align to TRBD1. V trimming: 5 bases; J trimming: 5 bases; junction bases outside the gene matches: 5. The CDR3 has 15 amino acids. From germline, CDR1 is SGHTA and CDR2 FQGNSA.

The rearrangement links TRBV25-1 to TRBJ2-5, with D possibly called TRBD1 or TRBD2 (5 bases each). Between the trimmed V and J ends, which lost 6 bases and 1 base, there was a span of 18 bases. Per germline, CDR1 MGHDK and CDR2 SYGVNS. This CDR3 contains 16 residues. This CDR3 reads CASRLGLRAIQETQYF. The CDR3 region has the DNA TGTGCCAGCAGGTTAGGACTCAGGGCGATCCAAGAGACCCAGTACTTC.

This clonotype turned up a few times. Being one base from a much bigger clone, this may be a read error. J is TRBJ2-1 and V is TRBV28; no reliable D call. V was trimmed by 4 bases and J by 12 bases, leaving 13 bases between them. The CDR3 is 12 residues long. In germline, CDR1 is MDHEN, CDR2 SYDVKM. The CDR3, as DNA: TGTGCCAGCAGTTCTACCCTCTTAGGGCAGTTCTTC. It encodes CASSSTLLGQFF.

The CDR3 DNA reads as TGCAGTGCTAGTGAACAGGGCGGCGAGCAGTTCTTC. Protein: CSASEQGGEQFF. V gene TRBV20-1 combines with J gene TRBJ2-1; possible D gene TRBD1, 6 bases. Trimming removed 3 bases from V and 10 bases from J, with 13 bases in between. This CDR3 has 12 residues. Germline V gene data show CDR1 as DFQATT and CDR2 as SNEGSKA (reference sequence).